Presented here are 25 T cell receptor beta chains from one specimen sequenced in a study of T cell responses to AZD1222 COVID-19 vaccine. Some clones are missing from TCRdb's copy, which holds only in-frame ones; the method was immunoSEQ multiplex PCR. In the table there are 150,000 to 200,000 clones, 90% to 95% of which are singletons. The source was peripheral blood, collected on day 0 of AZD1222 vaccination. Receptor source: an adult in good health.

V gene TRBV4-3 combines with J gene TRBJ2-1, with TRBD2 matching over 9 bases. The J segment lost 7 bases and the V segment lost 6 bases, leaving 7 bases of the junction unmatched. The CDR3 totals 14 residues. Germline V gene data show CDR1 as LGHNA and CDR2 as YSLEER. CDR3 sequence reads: CASRMAGGPNEQFF. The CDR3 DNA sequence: TGCGCCAGCAGAATGGCGGGGGGGCCTAATGAGCAGTTCTTC.

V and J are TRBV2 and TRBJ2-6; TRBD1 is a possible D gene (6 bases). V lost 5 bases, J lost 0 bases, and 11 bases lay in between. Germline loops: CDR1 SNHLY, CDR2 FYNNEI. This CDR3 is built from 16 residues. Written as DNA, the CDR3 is TGTGCCAGCAGTCAGGAAGGGGGCTCTGGGGCCAACGTCCTGACTTTC. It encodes CASSQEGGSGANVLTF.

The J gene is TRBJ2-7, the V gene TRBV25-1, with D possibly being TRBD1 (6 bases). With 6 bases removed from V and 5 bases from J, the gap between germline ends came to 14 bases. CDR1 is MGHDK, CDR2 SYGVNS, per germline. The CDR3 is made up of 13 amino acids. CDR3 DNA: TGTGCCAGCAGCAACAGGGCTGGCGACGAGCAGTACTTC. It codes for CASSNRAGDEQYF.

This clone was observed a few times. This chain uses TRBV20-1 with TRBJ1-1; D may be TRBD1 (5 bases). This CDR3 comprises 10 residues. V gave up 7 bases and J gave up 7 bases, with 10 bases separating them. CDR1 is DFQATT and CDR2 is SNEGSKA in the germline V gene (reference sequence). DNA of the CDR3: TGCAGTGTTGACAGCCTTGAAGCTTTCTTT. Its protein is CSVDSLEAFF.

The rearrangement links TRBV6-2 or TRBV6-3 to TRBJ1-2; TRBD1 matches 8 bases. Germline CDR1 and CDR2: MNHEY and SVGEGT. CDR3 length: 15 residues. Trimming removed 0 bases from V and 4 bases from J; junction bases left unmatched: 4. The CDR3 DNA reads TGTGCCAGCAGTTACTCGGGGACAGGACCCTATGGCTACACCTTC. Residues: CASSYSGTGPYGYTF.

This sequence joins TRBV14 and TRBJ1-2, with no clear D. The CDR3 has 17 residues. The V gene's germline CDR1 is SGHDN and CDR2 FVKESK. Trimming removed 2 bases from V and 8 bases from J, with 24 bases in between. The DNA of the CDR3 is TGTGCCAGCAGCCAAAAGACGGGAAAACCCTCGACGGGAGGCTACACCTTC. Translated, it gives CASSQKTGKPSTGGYTF.

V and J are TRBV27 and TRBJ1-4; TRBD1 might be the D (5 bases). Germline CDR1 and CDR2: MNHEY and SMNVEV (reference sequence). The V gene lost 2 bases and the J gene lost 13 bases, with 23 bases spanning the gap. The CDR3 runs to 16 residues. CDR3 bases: TGTGCCAGCAGTTTAGAGGGACCGGTTCATTCGCGAGCACTGTTTTTT. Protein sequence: CASSLEGPVHSRALFF. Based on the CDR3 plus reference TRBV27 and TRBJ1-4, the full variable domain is EAQVTQNPRYLITVTGKKLTVTCSQNMNHEYMSWYRQDPGLGLRQIYYSMNVEVTDKGDVPEGYKVSRKEKRNFPLILESPSPNQTSLYFCASSLEGPVHSRALFFGSGTQLSVL.

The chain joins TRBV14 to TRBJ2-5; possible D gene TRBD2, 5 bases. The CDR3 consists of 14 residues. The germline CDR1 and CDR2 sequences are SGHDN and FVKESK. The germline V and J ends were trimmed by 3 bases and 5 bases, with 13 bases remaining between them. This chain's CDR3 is CASSHRVSGETQYF. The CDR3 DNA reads TGTGCCAGCAGCCACCGGGTCTCGGGGGAGACCCAGTACTTC.

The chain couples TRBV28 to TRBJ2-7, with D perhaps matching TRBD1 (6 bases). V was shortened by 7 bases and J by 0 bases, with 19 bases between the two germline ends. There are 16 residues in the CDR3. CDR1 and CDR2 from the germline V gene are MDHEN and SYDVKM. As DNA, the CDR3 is TGTGCCAGCACCCCTCTATTCGACAGGAGCTCCTACGAGCAGTACTTC. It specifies CASTPLFDRSSYEQYF.

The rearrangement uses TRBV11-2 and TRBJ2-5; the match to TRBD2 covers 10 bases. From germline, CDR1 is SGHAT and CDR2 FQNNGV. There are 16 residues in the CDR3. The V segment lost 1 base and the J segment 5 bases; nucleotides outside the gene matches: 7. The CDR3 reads CASSLAASGSGETQYF. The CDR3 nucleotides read TGTGCCAGCAGCTTAGCCGCTAGCGGGAGTGGGGAGACCCAGTACTTC.

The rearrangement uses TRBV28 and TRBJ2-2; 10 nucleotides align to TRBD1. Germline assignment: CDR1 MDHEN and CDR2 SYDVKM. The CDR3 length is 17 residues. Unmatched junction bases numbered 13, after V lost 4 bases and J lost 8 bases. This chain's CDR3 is CASSSATTGGSGGELFF. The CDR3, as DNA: TGTGCCAGCAGTTCCGCAACGACAGGGGGCTCAGGAGGGGAGCTGTTTTTT.

For the CDR3, the DNA is TGTGCCAGCAGTGGCAGGGGCGGAGAAACTGAAGCTTTCTTT. As protein: CASSGRGGETEAFF. The V and J genes are TRBV2 and TRBJ1-1; possibly TRBD1 for D (6 bases). This CDR3 is built from 14 residues. Deletions cut 4 bases from V and 5 bases from J, with 14 bases between. Germline values: CDR1 SNHLY, CDR2 FYNNEI.

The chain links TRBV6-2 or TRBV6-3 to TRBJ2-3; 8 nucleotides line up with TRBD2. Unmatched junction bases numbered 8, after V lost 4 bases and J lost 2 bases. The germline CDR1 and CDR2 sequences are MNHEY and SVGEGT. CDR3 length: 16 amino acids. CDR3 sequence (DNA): TGTGCCAGCAGTTCCCCGGGACTAGGGGACACAGATACGCAGTATTTT. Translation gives CASSSPGLGDTDTQYF.

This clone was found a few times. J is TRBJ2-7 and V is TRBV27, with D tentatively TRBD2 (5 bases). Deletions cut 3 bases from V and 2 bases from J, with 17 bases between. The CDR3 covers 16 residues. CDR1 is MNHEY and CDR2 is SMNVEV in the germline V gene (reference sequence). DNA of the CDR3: TGTGCCAGCAGTTTGCATAGCGCCTTGAGGACCTACGAGCAGTACTTC. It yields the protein CASSLHSALRTYEQYF.

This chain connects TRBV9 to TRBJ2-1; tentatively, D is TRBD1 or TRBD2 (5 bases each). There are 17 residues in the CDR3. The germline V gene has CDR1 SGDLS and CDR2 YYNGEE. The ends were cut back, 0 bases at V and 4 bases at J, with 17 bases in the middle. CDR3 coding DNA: TGTGCCAGCAGCGTAGACCACAGGACTGGACCGTACAATGAGCAGTTCTTC. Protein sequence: CASSVDHRTGPYNEQFF.

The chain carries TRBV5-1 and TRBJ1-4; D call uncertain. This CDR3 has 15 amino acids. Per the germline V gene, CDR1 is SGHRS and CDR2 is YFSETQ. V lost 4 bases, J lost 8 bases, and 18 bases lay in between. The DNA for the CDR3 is TGCGCCAGCAGCCCTACCCTGAGGGCGGACGAAAAACTGTTTTTT. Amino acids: CASSPTLRADEKLFF.

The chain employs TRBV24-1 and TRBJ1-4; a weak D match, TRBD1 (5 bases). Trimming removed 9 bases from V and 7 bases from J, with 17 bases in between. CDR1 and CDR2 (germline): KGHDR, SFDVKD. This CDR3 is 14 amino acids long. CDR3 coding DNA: TGTGCCACCGCCGGCCCCAGGGATGGTGAAAAACTGTTTTTT. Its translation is CATAGPRDGEKLFF.

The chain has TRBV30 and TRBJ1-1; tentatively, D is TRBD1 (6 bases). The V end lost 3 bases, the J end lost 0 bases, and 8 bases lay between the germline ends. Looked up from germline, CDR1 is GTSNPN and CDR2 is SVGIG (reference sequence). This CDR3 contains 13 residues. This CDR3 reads CAWSRGMNTEAFF. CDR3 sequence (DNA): TGTGCCTGGAGCAGGGGAATGAACACTGAAGCTTTCTTT.

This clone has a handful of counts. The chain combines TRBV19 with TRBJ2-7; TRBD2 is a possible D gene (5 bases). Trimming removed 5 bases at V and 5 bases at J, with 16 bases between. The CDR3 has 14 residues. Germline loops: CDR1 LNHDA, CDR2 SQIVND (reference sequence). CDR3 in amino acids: CASSLVGSGNEQYF. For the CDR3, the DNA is TGTGCCAGTAGTCTGGTGGGGAGCGGCAACGAGCAGTACTTC.

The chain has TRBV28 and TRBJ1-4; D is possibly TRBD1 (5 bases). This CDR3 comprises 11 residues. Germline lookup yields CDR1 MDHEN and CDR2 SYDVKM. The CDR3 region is CVVGVEEKLFF. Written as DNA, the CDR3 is TGTGTCGTGGGGGTCGAGGAAAAACTGTTTTTT. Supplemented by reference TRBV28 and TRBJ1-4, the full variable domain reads DVKVTQSSRYLVKRTGEKVFLECVQDMDHENMFWYRQDPGLGLRLIYFSYDVKMKEKGDIPEGYSVSREKKERFSLILESASTNQTSMYLCVVGVEEKLFFGSGTQLSVL.

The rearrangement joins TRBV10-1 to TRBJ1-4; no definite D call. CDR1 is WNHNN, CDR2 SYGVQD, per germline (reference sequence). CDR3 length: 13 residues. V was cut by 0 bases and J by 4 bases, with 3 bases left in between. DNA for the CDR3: TGCGCCAGCAGTGAGTCCATTAATGAAAAACTGTTTTTT. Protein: CASSESINEKLFF.

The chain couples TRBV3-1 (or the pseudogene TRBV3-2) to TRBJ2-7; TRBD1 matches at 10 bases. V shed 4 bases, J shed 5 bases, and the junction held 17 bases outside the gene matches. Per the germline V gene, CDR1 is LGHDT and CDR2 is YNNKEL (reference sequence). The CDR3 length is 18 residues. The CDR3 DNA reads TGTGCCAGCAGCCTCCTAATCGACCCGGGACAGGGGAGTCACGAGCAGTACTTC. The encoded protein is CASSLLIDPGQGSHEQYF.

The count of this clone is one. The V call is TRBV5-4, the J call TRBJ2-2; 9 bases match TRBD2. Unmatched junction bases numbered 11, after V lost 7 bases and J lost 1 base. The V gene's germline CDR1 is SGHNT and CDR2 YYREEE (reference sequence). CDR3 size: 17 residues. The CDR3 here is CASLPEPSGMNTGELFF. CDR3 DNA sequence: TGTGCCAGCCTACCCGAACCTAGCGGGATGAACACCGGGGAGCTGTTTTTT. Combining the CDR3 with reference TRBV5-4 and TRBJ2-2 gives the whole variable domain ETGVTQSPTHLIKTRGQQVTLRCSSQSGHNTVSWYQQALGQGPQFIFQYYREEENGRGNFPPRFSGLQFPNYSSELNVNALELDDSALYLCASLPEPSGMNTGELFFGEGSRLTVL.

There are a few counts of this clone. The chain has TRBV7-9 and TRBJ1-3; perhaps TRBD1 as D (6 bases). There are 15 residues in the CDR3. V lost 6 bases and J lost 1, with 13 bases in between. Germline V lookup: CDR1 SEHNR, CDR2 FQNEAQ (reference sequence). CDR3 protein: CASRPQGSSGNTIYF. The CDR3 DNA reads TGTGCCAGCAGGCCCCAGGGGTCATCTGGAAACACCATATATTTT.

The DNA of the CDR3 is TGCGCCAGCAGCCAATGGGCCGGTGGGGGGGAGCTGTTTTTT. This translates into CASSQWAGGGELFF. The chain joins TRBV4-3 to TRBJ2-2; the D is unclear. The CDR3 totals 14 residues. CDR1 and CDR2 (germline): LGHNA, YSLEER. Trimming took 2 bases from V and 8 from J, leaving 12 bases between them.